Listed below are T cell receptor beta chains from one sample, sequenced in a study of blood T cells in healthy people across ages. Via MiXCR, TCRdb re-called the 5' RACE reads, giving one row per CDR3 protein. This table holds fewer than 950,000 distinct CDR3 sequences, 36% found once. Material for sequencing was blood. These receptors were collected from a man younger than 35 in good health. Each CDR3 is given with its conserved first and last residue. D genes are given only for firm matches. Some rows mark clone size as missing; the rest say once, few, many or name a class of expanded clone.

d_gene	j_gene	v_gene	abundance	CDR3nt	CDR3aa
.	TRBJ1-4	TRBV27	few	TGTGCCAGCTCCCAAGTCGCAACTAATGAAAAACTGTTTTTT	CASSQVATNEKLFF
.	TRBJ2-7	TRBV20-1	.	TGCAGTGCTAGAGATACAGGGAACTACGAGCAGTACTTC	CSARDTGNYEQYF
.	TRBJ1-2	TRBV12-3/TRBV12-4	few	TGTGCCAGCAGTTCGTATAGCGGTCCGAACTATGGCTACACCTTC	CASSSYSGPNYGYTF
TRBD2	TRBJ2-1	TRBV9	few	TGTGCCAGCAGCGTAGAAGGTAGCGGGCACAATGAGCAGTTCTTC	CASSVEGSGHNEQFF
TRBD1	TRBJ2-1	TRBV4-2	.	TGTGCCAGCAGCCAAGCGGAGACAGGGGGGTACAATGAGCAGTTCTTC	CASSQAETGGYNEQFF
TRBD1	TRBJ2-2	TRBV12-3/TRBV12-4	few	TGTGCCAGCAGTTTACAGGGGGCCACCGGGGAGCTGTTTTTT	CASSLQGATGELFF
TRBD1	TRBJ1-5	TRBV27	few	TGTGCCAGCAGTCCCCGCCGGGACAGGCCTGAGCATTTT	CASSPRRDRPEHF
TRBD1	TRBJ2-5	TRBV12-3/TRBV12-4	.	TGTGCCAGCAGTGCCCAAATCCGGGACAGCTTAGAGACCCAGTACTTC	CASSAQIRDSLETQYF
.	TRBJ1-5	TRBV20-1	.	TGCAGTGCTTCGGGTGATTTCGGTCAGCCCCAGCATTTT	CSASGDFGQPQHF
.	TRBJ2-3	TRBV5-1	.	TGCGCCAGCAGCTTGCACAGGCCCGGCACAGATACGCAGTATTTT	CASSLHRPGTDTQYF
.	TRBJ1-4	TRBV3-1	.	TGTGCCAGCAGCCAATCTTTCTCAACTAATGAAAAACTGTTTTTT	CASSQSFSTNEKLFF
.	TRBJ2-6	TRBV6-2/TRBV6-3	.	TGTGCCAGCTGGGCTGACGGTTCTGGGGCCAACGTCCTGACTTTC	CASWADGSGANVLTF
.	TRBJ2-3	TRBV7-2	.	TGTGCCAGCAGCCTCAGGGGGCTAGCGGACCGCACAGATACGCAGTATTTT	CASSLRGLADRTDTQYF
.	TRBJ2-7	TRBV30	many	TGTGCCTGGATAGGCCCCCCAGCTTACGAGCAGTACTTC	CAWIGPPAYEQYF
.	TRBJ1-5	TRBV7-9	.	TGTGCCAGCAGCTTATCGGGGTGGAATCAGCCCCAGCATTTT	CASSLSGWNQPQHF
.	TRBJ2-3	TRBV15	many	TGTGCCACCAGCAAAGAGCCAGTCACAGATACGCAGTATTTT	CATSKEPVTDTQYF
.	TRBJ1-4	TRBV20-1	few	TGCAGTGTTCCTCCCGCAACTAATGAAAAACTGTTTTTT	CSVPPATNEKLFF
.	TRBJ2-3	TRBV4-3	once	TGCGCCAGCAGCCAAGGAATCGGAAACGCAGATACGCAGTATTTT	CASSQGIGNADTQYF
.	TRBJ1-1	TRBV6-6	.	TGTGCCAGCAGTTCCCCTGAGGGGACTGAAGCTTTCTTT	CASSSPEGTEAFF
TRBD1	TRBJ2-7	TRBV5-1	few	TGCGCCAGCAGTTTGACAGGGGGCGCGACCTACGAGCAGTACTTC	CASSLTGGATYEQYF
.	TRBJ2-7	TRBV20-1	many	TGCAGTGCGGGAGAATCAGGAGAAAGCTACGAGCAGTACTTC	CSAGESGESYEQYF
.	TRBJ2-4	TRBV12-3/TRBV12-4	few	TGTGCCAGCAGAAGCGGCCTCCCAAGCCTCTCCCTTGGAAATGAGCAGTACTTC	CASRSGLPSLSLGNEQYF
.	TRBJ1-1	TRBV3-1	.	TGTGCCAGCAGCCCTGGGGGACAGAACACTGAAGCTTTCTTT	CASSPGGQNTEAFF
.	TRBJ2-7	TRBV5-1	few	TGCGCCAGCAGCTCGGGGGGCCACGAGCAGTACTTC	CASSSGGHEQYF
.	TRBJ1-2	TRBV9	.	TGTGCCAGCAGCCCCCACACCTTC	CASSPHTF
.	TRBJ2-7	TRBV6-2/TRBV6-3	few	TGTGCCAGCAGACCAGGGACAAACTACGAGCAGTACTTC	CASRPGTNYEQYF
.	TRBJ1-5	TRBV6-2/TRBV6-3	.	TGTGTCAGCAGTTACTCCGACAGGTCCAATCAGCCCCAGCATTTT	CVSSYSDRSNQPQHF
TRBD1	TRBJ2-1	TRBV7-2	many	TGTGCCAGCAGCTACCGGCCAGGGACAGATGAGCAGTTCTTC	CASSYRPGTDEQFF
.	TRBJ1-1	TRBV2	.	TGTGCCAGCAGGGTGGACCGGGGGGGGACCACTGAAGCTTTCTTT	CASRVDRGGTTEAFF
.	TRBJ2-3	TRBV12-3/TRBV12-4	many	TGTGCCAGCAGCTTCCTCACTAGCACAGATACGCAGTATTTT	CASSFLTSTDTQYF
.	TRBJ1-2	TRBV12-3/TRBV12-4	.	TGTGCCAGCAGTCGACAGTATGGCTACACCTTC	CASSRQYGYTF
.	TRBJ2-1	TRBV5-1	.	TGCGCCAGCAGTAAACTAAGCGGGTTTCGGAATGAGCAGTTCTTC	CASSKLSGFRNEQFF
.	TRBJ1-4	TRBV30	.	TGTGCCTGGAGTTGGGCTTATGACCGGAAACTGTTTTTT	CAWSWAYDRKLFF